This T cell receptor (beta chain) is drawn from a study of T cell responses to AZD1222 COVID-19 vaccine. Study-level points and caveats: Just a handful of AZD1222 recipients tested seropositive at baseline. Elevations in Spike-specific TCR breadth and depth followed administration of two AZD1222 doses.

This CDR3 comprises 14 residues. Germline values: CDR1 MNHEY, CDR2 SMNVEV (reference sequence). The ends lost 1 base at V and 6 bases at J; junction bases unmatched: 2. The repertoire was sequenced with immunoSEQ multiplex PCR; TCRdb's copy has only in-frame clones and lacks some. The sample holds roughly 120,000 clones, over 75% seen once. Note on this clone: Its antigen is still unknown.

This specimen was peripheral blood, taken 28 days after the second dose of the MenACWY control vaccine. The TCR was taken from an adult who received the MenACWY meningococcal vaccine as a control. This chain links TRBV27 with TRBJ2-1, with TRBD2 matching over 8 bases. CDR3 sequence reads: CASSLYTSGNEQFF. The CDR3 DNA sequence: TGTGCCAGCAGTTTATATACTAGCGGCAATGAGCAGTTCTTC.